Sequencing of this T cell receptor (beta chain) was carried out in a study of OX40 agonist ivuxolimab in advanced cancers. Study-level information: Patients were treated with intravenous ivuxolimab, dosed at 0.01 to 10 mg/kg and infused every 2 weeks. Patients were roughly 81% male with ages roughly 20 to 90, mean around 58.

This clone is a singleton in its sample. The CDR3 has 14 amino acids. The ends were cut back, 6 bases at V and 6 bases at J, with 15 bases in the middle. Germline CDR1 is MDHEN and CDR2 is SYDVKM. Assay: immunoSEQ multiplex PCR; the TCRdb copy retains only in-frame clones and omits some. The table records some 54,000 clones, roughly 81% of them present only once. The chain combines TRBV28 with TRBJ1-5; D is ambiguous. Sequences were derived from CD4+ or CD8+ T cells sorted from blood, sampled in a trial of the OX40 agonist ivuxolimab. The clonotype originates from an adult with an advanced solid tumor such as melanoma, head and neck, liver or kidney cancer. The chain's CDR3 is CASSGSFGSQPQHF. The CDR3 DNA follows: TGTGCCAGCAGCGGGTCGTTTGGGAGTCAGCCCCAGCATTTT.